This paragraph covers one TCR beta chain sequence. Its antigen remains unknown. The source of the sample is a study of T cell responses to AZD1222 COVID-19 vaccine. Assay used: immunoSEQ multiplex PCR; TCRdb lists only in-frame clones, some missing. The table lists about 120,000 clones, 92% of them singletons. Overall study findings and caveats: Only after the peak T cell response were repertoires sampled. White British people made up most donors, females outnumbered males, and clonal diversity was possibly underestimated. At study baseline, merely more than 5 AZD1222 recipients were seropositive. Close to half of spike-specific TCRs reportedly recognize unmutated variant regions.

V was pared by 4 bases and J by 6 bases, with 20 bases between. Germline-derived CDR1 and CDR2 are SGDLS and YYNGEE. This CDR3 has 15 amino acids. This receptor was taken from an adult in good health. The gene calls are TRBV9 and TRBJ2-7; D is possibly TRBD1 (6 bases). This specimen consisted of peripheral blood, obtained on day 0 of AZD1222 vaccination. The CDR3 spells CASSPRTEPGGEQYF. The CDR3 DNA follows: TGTGCCAGCAGCCCCCGGACAGAGCCGGGCGGCGAGCAGTACTTC.